This TCR beta chain appears in the sequencing data of a study of cytomegalovirus exposure and HLA in healthy donors. TCRdb's copy holds only in-frame clones and misses some; the assay was immunoSEQ multiplex PCR. Here the sample spans 200,000 to 300,000 clones, roughly 88% being singletons. This CDR3 contains 15 residues. The germline V gene has CDR1 SGHDT and CDR2 YYEEEE. V lost 2 bases and J lost 4, with 12 bases in between. V is TRBV5-6 and J is TRBJ2-2; maybe TRBD1 (6 bases). The source of this sequence is a woman in her thirties in good health and CMV-seronegative. Material: PBMCs. This chain's CDR3 is CASSFRQVITGELFF. CDR3 DNA sequence: TGTGCCAGCAGCTTCCGACAGGTTATCACCGGGGAGCTGTTTTTT.